The 4 T cell receptor beta chains below all came from one sample that was sequenced in a study of response to subunit inactivated influenza vaccine (dated by TCRdb to 2017 to 2018). The receptor library was made with RT-PCR. TCRdb names Illumina HiSeq 2500 as the instrument used. The public reads were run again by TCRdb, first through fastp at Q25 and then through MiXCR, and only productive beta chains were kept. Under each unique CDR3 protein, matching rows form one entry showing the most common genes and DNA. For this sample there are under 200,000 distinct CDR3 sequences; approximately 12% appear just once. 29% of the sample belongs to the ten largest clones. A further study also used this sample, focusing on T cells expressing NK-cell markers. As that second paper reports: 5'RACE template switching, by which a universal primer site and unique molecular identifiers were added, was used to make TCR beta cDNA libraries.

Here the sequenced sample was CD8+ T cells sorted from PBMCs, taken 11 to 12 days after vaccination. These receptors came from a middle-aged man who received an inactivated influenza vaccine. Donor details come from another sample of the same person, matched by shared clones.

The rearrangement links TRBV6-2 or TRBV6-3 to TRBJ2-1; 8 nucleotides match TRBD1. The ends lost 0 bases at V and 6 bases at J; junction bases unmatched: 4. Germline CDR1 is MNHEY and CDR2 is SVGEGT. The CDR3 sequence is 15 residues long. This chain's CDR3 is CASSYSFRGPNEQFF. The CDR3 nucleotides are TGTGCCAGCAGTTACTCGTTCAGGGGGCCCAATGAGCAGTTCTTC.

This chain links TRBV28 with TRBJ1-5; 7 bases fit TRBD1. Germline-derived CDR1 and CDR2 are MDHEN and SYDVKM. The CDR3 totals 17 residues. After removal of 4 bases from V and 0 bases from J, the junction contained 9 bases not matched to a gene. The CDR3, as DNA: TGTGCCAGCAGTTCCCGGGACAGCCCCTTTAGCAATCAGCCCCAGCATTTT. This codes for CASSSRDSPFSNQPQHF.

Only a few counts were recorded for this clonotype. The chain has TRBV7-2 and TRBJ2-1; D gene unclear. The CDR3 sequence is 12 residues long. Germline assignment: CDR1 SGHTA and CDR2 FQGNSA. Trimming took off 5 bases at V and 4 bases at J, with 6 bases between the two ends. The DNA for the CDR3 is TGTGCCAGCAGCGCCCGGTACAATGAGCAGTTCTTC. Encoded protein: CASSARYNEQFF.

This clonotype was counted many times. For the CDR3, the DNA is TGCGCCAGCAGCCAAGTGGCGGGACCCTACAATGAGCAGTTCTTC. It translates to CASSQVAGPYNEQFF. The rearrangement links TRBV4-3 to TRBJ2-1, with D possibly being TRBD2 (6 bases). Trimming took off 1 base at V and 2 bases at J, with 9 bases between the two ends. Germline CDR1 is LGHNA and CDR2 is YSLEER. The CDR3 contains 15 residues.